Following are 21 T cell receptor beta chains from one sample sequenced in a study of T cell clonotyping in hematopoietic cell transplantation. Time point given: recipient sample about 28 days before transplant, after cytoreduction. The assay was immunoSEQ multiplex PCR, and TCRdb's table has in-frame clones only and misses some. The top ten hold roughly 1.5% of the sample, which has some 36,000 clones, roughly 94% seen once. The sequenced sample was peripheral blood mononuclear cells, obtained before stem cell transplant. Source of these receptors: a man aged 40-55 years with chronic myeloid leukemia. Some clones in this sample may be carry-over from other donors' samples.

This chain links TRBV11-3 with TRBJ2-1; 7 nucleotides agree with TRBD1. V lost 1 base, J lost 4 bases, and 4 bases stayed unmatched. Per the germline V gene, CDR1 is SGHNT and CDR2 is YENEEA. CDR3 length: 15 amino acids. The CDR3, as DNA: TGTGCCAGCAGCTTAGCCGGGACAGTATACAATGAGCAGTTCTTC. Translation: CASSLAGTVYNEQFF.

CDR3 residues: CAISRTGVNTGELFF. DNA for the CDR3: TGTGCCATCAGTCGGACAGGGGTGAACACCGGGGAGCTGTTTTTT. This sequence joins TRBV10-3 and TRBJ2-2; 9 bases agree with TRBD1. The germline gives CDR1 ENHRY, CDR2 SYGVKD. V was pared by 5 bases and J by 1 base, with 2 bases of the junction left unmatched. The CDR3 is 15 residues long.

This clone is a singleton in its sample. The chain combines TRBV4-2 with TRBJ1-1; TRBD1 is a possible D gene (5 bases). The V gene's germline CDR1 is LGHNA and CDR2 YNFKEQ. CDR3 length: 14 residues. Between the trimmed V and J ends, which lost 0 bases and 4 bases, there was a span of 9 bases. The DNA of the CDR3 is TGTGCCAGCAGCCAAGATCTGGGGGGCACTGAAGCTTTCTTT. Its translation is CASSQDLGGTEAFF.

The CDR3 region is CASSESRQIYTF. For the CDR3, the DNA is TGTGCCAGCAGTGAATCCCGGCAGATCTACACCTTC. The chain joins TRBV25-1 to TRBJ1-2; no definite D call. The CDR3 loop spans 12 amino acids. Looked up from germline, CDR1 is MGHDK and CDR2 is SYGVNS. The V gene lost 1 base and the J gene lost 10 bases, with 10 bases spanning the gap.

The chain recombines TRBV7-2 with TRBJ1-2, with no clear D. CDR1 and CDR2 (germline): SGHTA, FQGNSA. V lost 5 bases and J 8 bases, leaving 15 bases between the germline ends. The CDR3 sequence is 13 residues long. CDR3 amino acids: CASSLRRREGYTF. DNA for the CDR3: TGTGCCAGCAGCCTAAGACGGCGGGAGGGCTACACCTTC.

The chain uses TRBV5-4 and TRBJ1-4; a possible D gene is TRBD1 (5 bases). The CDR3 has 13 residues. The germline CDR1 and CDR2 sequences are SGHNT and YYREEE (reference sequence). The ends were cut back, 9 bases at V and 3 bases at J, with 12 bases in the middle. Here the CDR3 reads CATQTDSNEKLFF. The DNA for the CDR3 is TGTGCCACCCAGACAGACTCTAATGAAAAACTGTTTTTT. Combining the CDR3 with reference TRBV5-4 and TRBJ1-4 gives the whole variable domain ETGVTQSPTHLIKTRGQQVTLRCSSQSGHNTVSWYQQALGQGPQFIFQYYREEENGRGNFPPRFSGLQFPNYSSELNVNALELDDSALYLCATQTDSNEKLFFGSGTQLSVL.

The CDR3 sequence: CASLSGGGVGGYYGYTF. DNA of the CDR3: TGTGCCAGCCTCTCCGGTGGGGGCGTAGGGGGCTACTATGGCTACACCTTC. The V and J genes are TRBV28 and TRBJ1-2, with TRBD1 identical over 7 bases. After removal of 8 bases from V and 3 bases from J, the junction contained 18 bases not matched to a gene. There are 17 residues in the CDR3. Per germline, CDR1 MDHEN and CDR2 SYDVKM.

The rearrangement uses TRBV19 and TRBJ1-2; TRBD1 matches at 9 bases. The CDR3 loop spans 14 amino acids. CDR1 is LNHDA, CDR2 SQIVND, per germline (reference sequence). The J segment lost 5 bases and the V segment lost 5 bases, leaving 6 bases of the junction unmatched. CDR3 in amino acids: CASSSQQGAYGYTF. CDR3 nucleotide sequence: TGTGCCAGTAGTTCCCAACAGGGGGCATATGGCTACACCTTC. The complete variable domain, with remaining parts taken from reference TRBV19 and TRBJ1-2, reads DGGITQSPKYLFRKEGQNVTLSCEQNLNHDAMYWYRQDPGQGLRLIYYSQIVNDFQKGDIAEGYSVSREKKESFPLTVTSAQKNPTAFYLCASSSQQGAYGYTFGSGTRLTVV.

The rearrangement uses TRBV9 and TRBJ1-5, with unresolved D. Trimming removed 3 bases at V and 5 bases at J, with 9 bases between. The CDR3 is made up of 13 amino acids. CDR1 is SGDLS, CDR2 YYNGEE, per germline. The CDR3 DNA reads TGTGCCAGCAGCGCTAACATTGATCAGCCCCAGCATTTT. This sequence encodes CASSANIDQPQHF. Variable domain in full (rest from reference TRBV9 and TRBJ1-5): DSGVTQTPKHLITATGQRVTLRCSPRSGDLSVYWYQQSLDQGLQFLIQYYNGEERAKGNILERFSAQQFPDLHSELNLSSLELGDSALYFCASSANIDQPQHFGDGTRLSIL.

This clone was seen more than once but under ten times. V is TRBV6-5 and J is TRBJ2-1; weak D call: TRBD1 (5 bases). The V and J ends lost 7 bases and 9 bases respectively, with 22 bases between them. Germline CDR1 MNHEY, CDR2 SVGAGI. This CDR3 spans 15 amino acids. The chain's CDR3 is CASTPQDTLGGEQFF. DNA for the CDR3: TGTGCCAGCACCCCCCAGGACACCCTAGGCGGTGAGCAGTTCTTC.

The CDR3 loop reads CASSLRKGTGYTF. CDR3 in DNA: TGCGCCAGCAGCTTACGGAAGGGTACGGGCTACACCTTC. V and J are TRBV5-1 and TRBJ1-2; no clear D. There are 13 residues in the CDR3. Germline CDR1 reads SGHRS; CDR2 reads YFSETQ. V lost 2 bases to trimming and J lost 8 bases, with 13 bases between them.

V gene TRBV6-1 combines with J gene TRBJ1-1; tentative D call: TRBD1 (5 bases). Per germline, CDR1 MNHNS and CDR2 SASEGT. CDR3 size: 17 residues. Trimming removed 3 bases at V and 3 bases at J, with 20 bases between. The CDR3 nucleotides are TGTGCCAGCAGTGAGGGGACTTCATGGGGTAGCGACACTGAAGCTTTCTTT. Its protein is CASSEGTSWGSDTEAFF.

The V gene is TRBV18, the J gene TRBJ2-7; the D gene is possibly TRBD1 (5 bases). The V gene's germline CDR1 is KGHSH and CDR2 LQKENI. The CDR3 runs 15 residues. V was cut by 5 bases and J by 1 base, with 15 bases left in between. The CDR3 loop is CASSSDYRYSYEQYF. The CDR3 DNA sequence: TGTGCCAGCTCATCGGATTACAGGTATTCCTACGAGCAGTACTTC.

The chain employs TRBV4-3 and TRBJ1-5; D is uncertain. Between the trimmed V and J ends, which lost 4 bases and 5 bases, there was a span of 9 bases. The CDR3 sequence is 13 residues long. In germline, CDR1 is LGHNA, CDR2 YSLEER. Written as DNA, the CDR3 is TGCGCCAGCAGCCCTCAGCCTGATCAGCCCCAGCATTTT. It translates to CASSPQPDQPQHF.

The CDR3 spells CASKGRVNYEQYF. The DNA for the CDR3 is TGTGCCAGCAAGGGCAGGGTCAACTACGAGCAGTACTTC. The chain combines TRBV6-5 with TRBJ2-7, with a tentative D call TRBD1 (5 bases). Germline CDR1 MNHEY, CDR2 SVGAGI. Trimming left V 7 bases short and J 3 bases short, with 13 bases between. The CDR3 totals 13 residues.

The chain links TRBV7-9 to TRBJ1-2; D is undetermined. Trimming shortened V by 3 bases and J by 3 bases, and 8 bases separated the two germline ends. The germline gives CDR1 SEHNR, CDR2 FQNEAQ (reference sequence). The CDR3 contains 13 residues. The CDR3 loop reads CASSFGMDYGYTF. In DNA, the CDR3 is TGTGCCAGCAGCTTTGGGATGGACTATGGCTACACCTTC.

CDR3 DNA: TGTGCCAGCAGCTTAGGGGACCGCGGGGAGACCCAGTACTTC. Translated, it gives CASSLGDRGETQYF. The chain carries TRBV7-8 and TRBJ2-5; perhaps D is TRBD1 or TRBD2 (5 bases each). Germline CDR1 SGHVS, CDR2 FQNEAQ. CDR3 length: 14 residues. Trimming took off 1 base at V and 5 bases at J, with 11 bases between the two ends.

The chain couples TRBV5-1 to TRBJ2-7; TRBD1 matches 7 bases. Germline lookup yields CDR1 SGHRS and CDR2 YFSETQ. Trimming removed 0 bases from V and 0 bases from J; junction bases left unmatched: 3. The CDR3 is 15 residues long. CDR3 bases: TGCGCCAGCAGCTTGGGACAGGGCCTCTCCTACGAGCAGTACTTC. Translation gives CASSLGQGLSYEQYF.

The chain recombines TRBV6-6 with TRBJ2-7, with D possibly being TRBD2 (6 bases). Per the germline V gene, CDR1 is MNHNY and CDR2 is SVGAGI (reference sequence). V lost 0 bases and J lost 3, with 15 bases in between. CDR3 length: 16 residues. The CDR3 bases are TGTGCCAGCAGTTACTCGGGGGGAAGAACCATCTACGAGCAGTACTTC. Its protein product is CASSYSGGRTIYEQYF.

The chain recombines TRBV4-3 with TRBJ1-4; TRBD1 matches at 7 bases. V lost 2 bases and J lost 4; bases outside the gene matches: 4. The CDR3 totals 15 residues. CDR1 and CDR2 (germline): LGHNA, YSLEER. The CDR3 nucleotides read TGCGCCAGCAGCCAACTCCGGGACAGTAATGAAAAACTGTTTTTT. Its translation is CASSQLRDSNEKLFF.

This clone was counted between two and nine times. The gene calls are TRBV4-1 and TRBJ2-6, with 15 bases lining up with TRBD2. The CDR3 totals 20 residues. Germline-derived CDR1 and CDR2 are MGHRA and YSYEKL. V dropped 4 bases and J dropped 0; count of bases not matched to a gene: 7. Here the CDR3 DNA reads TGCGCCAGCAGCCGCGGACTAGCGGGGGGGTACCTCTCTGGGGCCAACGTCCTGACTTTC. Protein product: CASSRGLAGGYLSGANVLTF.